This T cell receptor (beta chain) was sequenced during a study of T-cell reconstitution after alpha-beta-depleted transplantation in children (dated by TCRdb to 2016 to 2017). Concerning the study at large: Using TCR repertoire profiling, the study followed T-cell immune reconstitution in a quantitative way in children after TCRalphabeta/CD19-depleted allogeneic hematopoietic cell transplantation. Overall study outcomes, separate from this receptor: The high TCRbeta diversity at day 60 in some patients was ascribed to recipient T cells and intrathymic progenitors that had survived conditioning. About two months after transplant, the apparently early recovery of alphabetaT-cell counts reportedly depended on just several hundred clones that had expanded rapidly and came from non-depleted graft cells. The frequencies of hyperexpanded clones fell over the following months, and after one year, T-cell counts and TCRbeta diversity were mostly attributed to newly produced T cells.

The intended sense of this specimen's treatment or condition label: allogeneic hematopoietic cell transplantation with graft depleted of TCRalphabeta T cells and CD19 B cells. The children who served as transplant recipients had been given grafts of TCRalphabeta/CD19-depleted allogeneic hematopoietic cells. The CDR3 sequence holds 15 residues, the cysteine and phenylalanine included. The retained sequence is limited to the CDR3, 45 bases, with the frame set at the first base. The germline ends are 16 bases apart after V is trimmed by 4 bases and J by 4 bases. In the germline V gene, CDR1 corresponds to MGHDK and CDR2 to SYGVNS. There are many counts of this clonotype. It lacks a known antigen. Base quality data are lacking; no much larger clone is found one base away. Libraries were built with PCR. The sample was run on an Illumina HiSeq 2500. To normalize quantification of the TCRbeta repertoire, the TCR libraries were built with molecular barcoding that relied on unique molecular identifiers. The public sequencing data were trimmed at Q25 with fastp and processed into clonotypes with MiXCR by TCRdb, which kept only in-frame beta chains. Every entry covers one CDR3 protein and lists the most common genes and DNA from its rows. This sample has 400,000 to 450,000 distinct CDR3 sequences in its table, and about 40% of those were observed once. The ten largest clones represent under 30% of the sample.

The chain joins TRBV25-1 to TRBJ2-5, and the D gene may be TRBD2, 6 bases matching. This receptor was taken from a girl aged 2-9 years with aplastic anemia, due to receive a stem cell transplant. Specimen: PBMCs, collected before TCRalphabeta/CD19-depleted stem cell transplant. For the CDR3, the sequence is CASSGRNSGGETQYF. The sequenced DNA is TGTGCCAGCAGTGGCCGGAATAGCGGCGGAGAGACCCAGTACTTC.